Detailed here is one T cell receptor (beta chain). The source of the sample is a study of blood T cell repertoires in COVID-19. Whole-study context: From the United States, Italy and Spain came samples of acute and convalescent COVID-19. PBMCs, B-cell-depleted T cells, or T cells were the source of the cDNA or gDNA that made up the material.

This CDR3 spans 12 amino acids. The germline CDR1 and CDR2 sequences are SGHNT and YYREEE (reference sequence). J gave up 7 bases and V 4 bases, and 4 bases lay outside the gene matches. Original processing notes: Scientists estimated how many nucleated cells there were by amplifying reference gene primers. TCRdb keeps only in-frame clones here, not all; method: immunoSEQ multiplex PCR. V and J calls and clone size are those listed in that table; D and trimming were worked out from the DNA. The sample carries approximately 170,000 clones, around 84% recorded once. The source material was peripheral blood. The clonotype comes from a woman aged 80 or over with acute or convalescent COVID-19. The chain carries TRBV5-4 and TRBJ1-1; 7 bases fit TRBD1. The CDR3 spells CASSLDRDEAFF. The CDR3, as DNA: TGTGCCAGCAGCCTCGACAGGGATGAAGCTTTCTTT.